The source of this TCR beta chain is a study of human T cells and chemical hapten exposure. Overall study: DPC at 0.01% went onto the upper back in patch tests, read at 6 days.

General observations from the study: Expanded TCRs grouped into significantly more large CDR3 similarity clusters than controls produced.

The time point here: patch test 1, 2 weeks after DPC sensitization. Stated treatment: therapeutic diphenylcyclopropenone sensitization with weekly scalp DPC. Per the germline V gene, CDR1 is DFQATT and CDR2 is SNEGSKA (reference sequence). The V end lost 3 bases, the J end lost 3 bases, and 12 bases lay between the germline ends. The CDR3 spans 13 residues. This clonotype was counted between two and nine times. Its antigen is still unknown. The library tagged each cDNA molecule with unique molecular identifiers. TCRdb re-called the RACE reads through MiXCR, storing one row per CDR3 protein. Found here are around 300,000 distinct CDR3 sequences, around 7% of them singletons; the top ten hold 7% to 10%.

The sample here was whole blood, taken in connection with sensitization to the hapten diphenylcyclopropenone (DPC). This clonotype originated in a woman under 30 with alopecia areata. Some clones in this sample may be carry-over from other donors' samples. The chain links TRBV20-1 to TRBJ2-7; the D gene is possibly TRBD1 (5 bases). The CDR3: CSASGRAGYEQYF. In nucleotides, the CDR3 is TGCAGTGCTAGCGGCAGGGCAGGCTACGAGCAGTACTTC.